This T cell receptor (beta chain) was recorded in a study of T cells in Graves' hyperthyroidism and ophthalmopathy. A patient was excluded if there was uncontrolled infection, other autoimmune disease, pregnancy or lactation. Turning to this clonotype: The antigen is undetermined.

TCR beta CDR3 region amplification was performed from RNA transcripts. A set of HTBI primers served as the primers for a first-round RT-PCR of the TCR CDR3. TCRdb called the multiplex PCR reads again in MiXCR, with one record for every CDR3 protein. The sample holds 700,000 to 850,000 distinct CDR3 sequences; approximately 36% are singletons and the top ten take less than 40%. Germline trimming cut 7 bases from V and 1 base from J; bases unmatched to any gene: 9. This CDR3 comprises 15 residues. CDR1 is SQVTM and CDR2 is ANQGSEA in the germline V gene. Whole-study results and caveats: Prediction of ophthalmopathy progression came a median around 6.5 months pre-onset.

The sequenced sample consisted of blood. The receptor was derived from a woman aged 40-49 years with Graves' hyperthyroidism. The rearrangement uses TRBV29-1 and TRBJ1-2, with 10 bases matching TRBD1. DNA for the CDR3: TGCAGCGCTAATGCGTGGGACAGGGGTAACTATGGCTACACCTTC. Protein product: CSANAWDRGNYGYTF.